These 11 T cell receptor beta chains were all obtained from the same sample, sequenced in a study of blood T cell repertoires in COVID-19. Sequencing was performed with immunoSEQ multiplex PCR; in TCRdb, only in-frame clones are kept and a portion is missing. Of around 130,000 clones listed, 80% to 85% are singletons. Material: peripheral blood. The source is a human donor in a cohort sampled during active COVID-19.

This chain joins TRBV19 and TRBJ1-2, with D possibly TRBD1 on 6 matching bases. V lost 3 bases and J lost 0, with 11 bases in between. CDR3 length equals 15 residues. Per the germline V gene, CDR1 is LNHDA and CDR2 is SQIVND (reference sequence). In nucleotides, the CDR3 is TGTGCCAGTAGTATGGACAGTTTATCTAACTATGGCTACACCTTC. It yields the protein CASSMDSLSNYGYTF.

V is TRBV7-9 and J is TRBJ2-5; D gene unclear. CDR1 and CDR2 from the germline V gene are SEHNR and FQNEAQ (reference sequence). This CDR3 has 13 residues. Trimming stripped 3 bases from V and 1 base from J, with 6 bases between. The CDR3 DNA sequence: TGTGCCAGCAGCTTCTACAGCCAAGAGACCCAGTACTTC. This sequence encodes CASSFYSQETQYF.

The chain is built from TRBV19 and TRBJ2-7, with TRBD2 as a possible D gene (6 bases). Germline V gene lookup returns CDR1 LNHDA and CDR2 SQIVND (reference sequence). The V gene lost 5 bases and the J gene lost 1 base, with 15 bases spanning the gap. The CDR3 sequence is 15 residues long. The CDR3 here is CASSPRWRGSYEQYF. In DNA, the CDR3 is TGTGCCAGTAGTCCTCGCTGGAGGGGATCCTACGAGCAGTACTTC.

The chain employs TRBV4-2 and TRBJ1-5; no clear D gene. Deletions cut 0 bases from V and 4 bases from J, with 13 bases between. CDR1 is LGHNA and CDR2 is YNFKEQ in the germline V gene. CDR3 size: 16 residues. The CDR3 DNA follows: TGTGCCAGCAGCCAAGAGAGCCAGGTAGAGAATCAGCCCCAGCATTTT. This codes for CASSQESQVENQPQHF.

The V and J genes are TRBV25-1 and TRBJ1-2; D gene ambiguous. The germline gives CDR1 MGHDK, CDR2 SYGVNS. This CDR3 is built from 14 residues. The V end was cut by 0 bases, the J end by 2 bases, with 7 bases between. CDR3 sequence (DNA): TGTGCCAGCAGTGAATACCGCCGGAACTATGGCTACACCTTC. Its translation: CASSEYRRNYGYTF.

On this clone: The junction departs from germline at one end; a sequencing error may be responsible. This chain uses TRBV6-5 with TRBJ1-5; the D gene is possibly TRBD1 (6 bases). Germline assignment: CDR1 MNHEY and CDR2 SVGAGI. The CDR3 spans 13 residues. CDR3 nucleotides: TGTGCCAGCAGACAGGGTAGCGATCAGCCCCAGCATTTT. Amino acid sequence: CASRQGSDQPQHF.

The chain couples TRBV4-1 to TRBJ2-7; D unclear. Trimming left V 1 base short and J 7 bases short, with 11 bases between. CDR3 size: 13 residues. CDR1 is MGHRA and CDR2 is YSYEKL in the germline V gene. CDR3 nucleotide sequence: TGCGCCAGCAGCCAAGTTCGATCCGGGGAGCAGTACTTC. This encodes CASSQVRSGEQYF.

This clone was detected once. The CDR3 is CASSQIVNSYGYTF. The CDR3 bases are TGCGCCAGCAGCCAAATCGTCAACAGTTATGGCTACACCTTC. The genes are TRBV4-1 and TRBJ1-2; D is uncertain. V was cut by 2 bases and J by 5 bases, with 12 bases left in between. CDR3 length: 14 residues. The germline V gene encodes CDR1 MGHRA and CDR2 YSYEKL.

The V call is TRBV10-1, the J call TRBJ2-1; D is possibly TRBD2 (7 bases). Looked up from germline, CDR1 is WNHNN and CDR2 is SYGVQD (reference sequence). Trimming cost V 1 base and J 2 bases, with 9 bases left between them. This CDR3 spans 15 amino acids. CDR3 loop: CASSELGGAYNEQFF. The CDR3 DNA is TGCGCCAGCAGTGAGTTAGGGGGGGCCTACAATGAGCAGTTCTTC.

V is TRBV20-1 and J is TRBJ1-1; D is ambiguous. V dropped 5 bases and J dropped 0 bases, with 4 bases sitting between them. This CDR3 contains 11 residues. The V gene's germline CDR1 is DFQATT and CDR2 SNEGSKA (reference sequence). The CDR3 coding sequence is TGCAGTGCTTCAGTGAACACTGAAGCTTTCTTT. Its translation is CSASVNTEAFF.

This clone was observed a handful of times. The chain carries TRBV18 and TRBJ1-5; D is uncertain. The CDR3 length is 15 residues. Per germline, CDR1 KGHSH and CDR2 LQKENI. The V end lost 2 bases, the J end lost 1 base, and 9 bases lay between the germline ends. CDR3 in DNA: TGTGCCAGCTCACCAGAGGTGGAAAGCAATCAGCCCCAGCATTTT. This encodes CASSPEVESNQPQHF.